This TCR beta chain was sequenced for a study of OX40 agonist ivuxolimab in advanced cancers. At the level of the study: An agonistic anti-OX40 (CD134) antibody, ivuxolimab, was used to treat the patients. Partial responses occurred in three patients (one hepatocellular carcinoma, two cutaneous melanoma).

Study-wide findings and caveats: CD8+ T cells (on average) carried more expanded clones than CD4+ T cells. Certain nonresponders additionally had low normalized T-cell clonal expansion.

The CDR3 extends over 16 amino acids. V lost 1 base, J lost 7 bases, and 9 bases stayed unmatched. Germline loops: CDR1 LNHNV, CDR2 YYDKDF (reference sequence). As concerns this clone: Its cognate antigen is unknown.

TCRdb keeps only in-frame clones here, not all; method: immunoSEQ multiplex PCR. The table has tens of thousands of clones, around 86% seen once. This clonotype was sampled from an adult with an advanced solid tumor such as melanoma, head and neck, liver or kidney cancer. The specimen was CD4+ or CD8+ T cells sorted from blood, collected in a trial of the OX40 agonist ivuxolimab. V gene TRBV15 combines with J gene TRBJ2-2; 7 bases line up with TRBD2. DNA for the CDR3: TGTGCCACCAGCAGAGGGGGTAGCGGGTTCGGCGGGGAGCTGTTTTTT. Protein sequence: CATSRGGSGFGGELFF.